The sequence of this T cell receptor (beta chain) was determined in a study of T cell repertoires in aging, cancer and after chemotherapy. Study background: Donor ages fell into six groups from 30 or younger up to 70 or older. Healthy donor repertoires were recorded over several months to years and showed clear clonal overlap.

TCR beta rearrangements were amplified from peripheral blood genomic DNA. This clonotype is judged medium-sized (0.01 to 0.1%). The antigen remains undetermined. Study-level results: Healthy donors lost TCR diversity with age mainly through richness, cancer patients through richness and evenness. Age-matched healthy donors had significantly more diverse, less clonal blood TCR repertoires than untreated cancer patients.

Multiplex touch-down PCR with TRB-A/B primers amplified rearranged V-D-J TRB sequences. One entry per CDR3 protein, called by TCRdb with MiXCR from the multiplex PCR reads. The data hold about 11,000 distinct CDR3 sequences, with 35% to 50% observed a single time. The CDR3 is 15 residues long. Trimming took 4 bases from V and 2 from J, leaving 13 bases between them. This rearrangement joins TRBV12-3 or TRBV12-4 to TRBJ2-3, with D unresolved. The sample consisted of blood. This TCR was recovered from a human donor in good health. CDR3 amino acids: CASSYGPTATDTQYF. DNA of the CDR3: TGTGCCAGCAGTTATGGTCCTACGGCCACAGATACGCAGTATTTT.